These 8 T cell receptor beta chains came from one sample sequenced in a study of blood T cell repertoires in COVID-19. TCRdb's table, derived via immunoSEQ multiplex PCR, lists solely in-frame clones and lacks some. The repertoire includes some 130,000 clones, 60% to 80% of them detected once, and about a tenth sits in the top ten. The sample comprised peripheral blood. All receptors come from a man between 60 and 70 years old who had recovered from COVID-19.

The chain's CDR3 is CASTRDRGPNSPLHF. CDR3 nucleotides: TGTGCCAGCACCCGGGACAGGGGGCCTAATTCACCCCTCCACTTT. The rearrangement joins TRBV28 to TRBJ1-6; 12 bases line up with TRBD1. The ends lost 7 bases at V and 6 bases at J; junction bases unmatched: 4. The CDR3 spans 15 residues. The germline V gene has CDR1 MDHEN and CDR2 SYDVKM.

The genes are TRBV5-4 and TRBJ2-2, with a tentative D call TRBD1 (5 bases). The V end lost 1 base, the J end lost 8 bases, and 12 bases lay between the germline ends. This CDR3 has 14 residues. The germline gives CDR1 SGHNT, CDR2 YYREEE (reference sequence). The DNA for the CDR3 is TGTGCCAGCAGCTTGCAGGGTTTGGCGGGGGAGCTGTTTTTT. Its translation: CASSLQGLAGELFF.

The rearrangement joins TRBV4-1 to TRBJ1-4; 7 bases match TRBD1. CDR3 size: 16 residues. Germline CDR1 MGHRA, CDR2 YSYEKL. Unmatched junction bases numbered 6, after V lost 3 bases and J lost 2 bases. This CDR3 is CASSHPRQGTNEKLFF. CDR3 nucleotide sequence: TGCGCCAGCAGCCATCCGCGACAGGGTACTAATGAAAAACTGTTTTTT.

The chain is built from TRBV19 and TRBJ1-5, with a possible D match to TRBD1 (5 bases). This CDR3 has 16 residues. V dropped 0 bases and J dropped 7 bases, with 16 bases sitting between them. CDR1 is LNHDA, CDR2 SQIVND, per germline (reference sequence). This chain's CDR3 is CASSIDLFGGLQPQHF. In DNA form, the CDR3 reads TGTGCCAGTAGTATAGATCTATTCGGGGGTCTCCAGCCCCAGCATTTT.

The chain couples TRBV9 to TRBJ1-2; D gene ambiguous. Germline assignment: CDR1 SGDLS and CDR2 YYNGEE. The CDR3 is 14 amino acids. V lost 6 bases, J lost 4 bases, and 16 bases lay in between. CDR3 sequence (DNA): TGTGCCAGCACCGGAGGGAGGGTTATCTATGGCTACACCTTC. Residues: CASTGGRVIYGYTF.

The chain carries TRBV21-1 and TRBJ2-7; the table assigns TRBD2, which was not confirmed against the DNA. TRBV21-1 is a listed pseudogene. This CDR3 comprises 18 residues. In nucleotides, the CDR3 is TGTGCCAGCAGTAACTGGACTAGCGCGAGGTGGGGGTCCTACGAGCAGTACTTC. Translation: CASSNWTSARWGSYEQYF.

The J gene is TRBJ2-6, the V gene TRBV28; perhaps TRBD1 as D (5 bases). V was cut by 1 base and J by 2 bases, with 15 bases left in between. The CDR3 is made up of 18 amino acids. Germline V gives CDR1 MDHEN, CDR2 SYDVKM. This chain's CDR3 is CASSLSTIREPGANVLTF. CDR3 coding DNA: TGTGCCAGCAGTTTATCCACGATCAGGGAACCTGGGGCCAACGTCCTGACTTTC.

V is TRBV29-1 and J is TRBJ1-2; 8 bases fit TRBD1. J gave up 6 bases and V 4 bases, and 4 bases lay outside the gene matches. Germline assignment: CDR1 SQVTM and CDR2 ANQGSEA. The CDR3 spans 12 residues. Written as DNA, the CDR3 is TGCAGCGTTGGCAGGGGGCTGGATGGCTACACCTTC. Protein sequence: CSVGRGLDGYTF.